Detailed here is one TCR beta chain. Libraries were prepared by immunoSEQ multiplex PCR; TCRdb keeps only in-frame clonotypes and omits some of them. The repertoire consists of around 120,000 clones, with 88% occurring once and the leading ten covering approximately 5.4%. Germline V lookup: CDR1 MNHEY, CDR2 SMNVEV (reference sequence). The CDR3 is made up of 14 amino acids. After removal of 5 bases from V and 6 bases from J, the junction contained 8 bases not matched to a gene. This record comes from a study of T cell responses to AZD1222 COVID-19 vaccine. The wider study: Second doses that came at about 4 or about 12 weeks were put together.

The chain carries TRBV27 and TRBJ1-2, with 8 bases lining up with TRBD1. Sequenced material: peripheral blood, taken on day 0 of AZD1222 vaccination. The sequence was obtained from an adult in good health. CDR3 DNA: TGTGCCAGCAGTAAACAGGGGGGCTGGGATGGCTACACCTTC. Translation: CASSKQGGWDGYTF.